This T cell receptor (beta chain) is from a study of cytomegalovirus exposure and HLA in healthy donors. The CDR3 consists of 15 residues. CDR1 and CDR2 from the germline V gene are SSHAT and FNYEAQ (reference sequence). A note on this clone: A read error may account for a junction end that differs from germline.

Libraries were prepared by immunoSEQ multiplex PCR; TCRdb keeps only in-frame clonotypes and omits some of them. The sample consists of around 71,000 clones, roughly 94% of them appearing once. Donors came from a validation cohort of fewer than 150 subjects, distinct from the first 666-subject cohort. The gene calls are TRBV7-7 and TRBJ2-5; TRBD2 matches at 13 bases. The sample taken for sequencing was PBMCs. The origin of this receptor is a man between 18 and 35 years old in good health and CMV-seropositive. CDR3 nucleotides: TGTGCTAGCAGCTTACTAGCGGGAGGGAGTGAGACCCAGTACTTC. It specifies CASSLLAGGSETQYF.